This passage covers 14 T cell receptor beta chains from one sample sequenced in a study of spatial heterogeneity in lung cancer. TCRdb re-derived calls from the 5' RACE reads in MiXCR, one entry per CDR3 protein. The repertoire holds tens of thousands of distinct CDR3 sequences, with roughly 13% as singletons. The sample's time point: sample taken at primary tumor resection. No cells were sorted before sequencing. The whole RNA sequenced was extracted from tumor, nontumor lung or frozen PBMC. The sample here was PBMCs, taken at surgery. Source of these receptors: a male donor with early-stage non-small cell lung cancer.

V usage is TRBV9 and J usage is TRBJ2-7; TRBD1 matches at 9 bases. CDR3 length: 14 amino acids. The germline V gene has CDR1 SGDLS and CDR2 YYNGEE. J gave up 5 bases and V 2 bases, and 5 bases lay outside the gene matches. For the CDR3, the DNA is TGTGCCAGCAGCGTCGGGACAGGGTTCAACGAGCAGTACTTC. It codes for CASSVGTGFNEQYF.

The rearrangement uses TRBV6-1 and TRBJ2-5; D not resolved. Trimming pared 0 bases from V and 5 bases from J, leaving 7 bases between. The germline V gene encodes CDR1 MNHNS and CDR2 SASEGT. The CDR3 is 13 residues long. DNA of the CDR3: TGTGCCAGCAGTGAAGCCGGTGTGGAGACCCAGTACTTC. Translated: CASSEAGVETQYF.

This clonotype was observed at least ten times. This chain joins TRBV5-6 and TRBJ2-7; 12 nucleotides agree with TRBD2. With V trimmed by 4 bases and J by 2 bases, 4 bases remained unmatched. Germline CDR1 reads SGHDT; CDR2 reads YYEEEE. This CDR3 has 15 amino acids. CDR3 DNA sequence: TGTGCCAGCAGCCGAGGACTAGCGGGAACCTACGAGCAGTACTTC. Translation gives CASSRGLAGTYEQYF.

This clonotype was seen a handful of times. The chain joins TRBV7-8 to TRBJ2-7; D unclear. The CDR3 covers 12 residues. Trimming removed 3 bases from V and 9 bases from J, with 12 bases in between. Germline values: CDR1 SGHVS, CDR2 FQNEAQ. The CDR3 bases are TGTGCCAGCAGCTTCATTGGGCCGGGGCAGTACTTC. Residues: CASSFIGPGQYF.

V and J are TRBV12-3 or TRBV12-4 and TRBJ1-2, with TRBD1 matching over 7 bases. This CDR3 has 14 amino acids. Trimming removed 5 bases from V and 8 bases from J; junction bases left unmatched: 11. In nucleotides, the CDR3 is TGTGCCAGCAGTCGGACAGGCCAATGGGGCGGCTACACCTTC. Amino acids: CASSRTGQWGGYTF.

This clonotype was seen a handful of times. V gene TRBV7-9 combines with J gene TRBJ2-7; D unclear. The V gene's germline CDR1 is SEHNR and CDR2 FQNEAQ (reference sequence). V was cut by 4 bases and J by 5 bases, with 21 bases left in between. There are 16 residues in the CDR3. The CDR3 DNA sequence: TGTGCCAGCAGCTCGCCGGGTCCTAATGAACGCCACGAGCAGTACTTC. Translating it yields CASSSPGPNERHEQYF.

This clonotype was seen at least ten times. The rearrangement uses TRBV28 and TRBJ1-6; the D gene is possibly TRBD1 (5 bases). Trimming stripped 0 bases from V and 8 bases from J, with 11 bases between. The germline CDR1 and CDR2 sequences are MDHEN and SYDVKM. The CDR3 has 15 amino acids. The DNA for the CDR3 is TGTGCCAGCAGTTTATGGGGGCGCGCCTATTCACCCCTCCACTTT. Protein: CASSLWGRAYSPLHF.

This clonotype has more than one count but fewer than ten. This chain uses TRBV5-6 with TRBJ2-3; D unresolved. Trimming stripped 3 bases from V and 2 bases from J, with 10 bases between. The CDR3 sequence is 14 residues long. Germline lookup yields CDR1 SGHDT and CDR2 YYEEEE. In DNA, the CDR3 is TGTGCCAGCAGCTCGATGGAACCCACAGATACGCAGTATTTT. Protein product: CASSSMEPTDTQYF.

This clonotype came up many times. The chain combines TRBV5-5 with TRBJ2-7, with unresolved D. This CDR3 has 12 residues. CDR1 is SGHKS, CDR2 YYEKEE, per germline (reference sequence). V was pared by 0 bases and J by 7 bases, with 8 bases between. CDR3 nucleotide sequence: TGTGCCAGCAGCTTGGAACTCGAGGAGCAGTACTTC. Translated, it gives CASSLELEEQYF.

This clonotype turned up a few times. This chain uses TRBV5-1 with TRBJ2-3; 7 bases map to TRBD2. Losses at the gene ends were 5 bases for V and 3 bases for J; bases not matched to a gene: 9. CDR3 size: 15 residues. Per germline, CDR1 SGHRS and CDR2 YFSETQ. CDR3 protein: CASRPWGGRTDTQYF. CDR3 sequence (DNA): TGCGCCAGCAGACCCTGGGGGGGTCGAACAGATACGCAGTATTTT.

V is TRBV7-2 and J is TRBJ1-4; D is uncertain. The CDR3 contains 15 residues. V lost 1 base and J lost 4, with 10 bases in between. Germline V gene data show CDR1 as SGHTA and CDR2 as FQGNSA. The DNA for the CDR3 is TGTGCCAGCAGCTTAGTAACAGATGTTAATGAAAAACTGTTTTTT. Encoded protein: CASSLVTDVNEKLFF.

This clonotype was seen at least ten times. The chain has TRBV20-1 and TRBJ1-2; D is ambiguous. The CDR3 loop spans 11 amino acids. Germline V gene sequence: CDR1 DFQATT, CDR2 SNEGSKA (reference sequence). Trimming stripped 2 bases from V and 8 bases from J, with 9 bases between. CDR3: CSARSGNGYTF. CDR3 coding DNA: TGCAGTGCTAGAAGTGGAAACGGCTACACCTTC.

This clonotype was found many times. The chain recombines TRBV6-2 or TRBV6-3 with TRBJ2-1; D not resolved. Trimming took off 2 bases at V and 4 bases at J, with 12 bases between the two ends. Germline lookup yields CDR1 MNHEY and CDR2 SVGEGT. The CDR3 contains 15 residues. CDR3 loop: CASSYAGKGYNEQFF. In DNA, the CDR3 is TGTGCCAGCAGTTACGCCGGCAAGGGATACAATGAGCAGTTCTTC.

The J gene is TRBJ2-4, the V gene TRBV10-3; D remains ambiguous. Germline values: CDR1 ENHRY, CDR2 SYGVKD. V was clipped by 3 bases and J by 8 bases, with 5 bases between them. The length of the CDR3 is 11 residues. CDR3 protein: CAISDMDIQYF. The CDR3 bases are TGTGCCATCAGTGATATGGACATTCAGTACTTC.